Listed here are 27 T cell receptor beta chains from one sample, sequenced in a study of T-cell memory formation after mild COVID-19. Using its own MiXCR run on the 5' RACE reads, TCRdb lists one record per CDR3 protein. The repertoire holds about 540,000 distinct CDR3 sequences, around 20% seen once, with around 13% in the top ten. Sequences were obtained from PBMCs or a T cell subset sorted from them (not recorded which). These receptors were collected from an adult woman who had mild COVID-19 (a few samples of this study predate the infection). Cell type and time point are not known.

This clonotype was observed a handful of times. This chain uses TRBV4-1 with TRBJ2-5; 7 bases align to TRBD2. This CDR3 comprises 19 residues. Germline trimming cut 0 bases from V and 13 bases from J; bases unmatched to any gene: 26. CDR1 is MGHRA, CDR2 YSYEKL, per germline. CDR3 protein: CASSQDRAGTSSGTRRWYF. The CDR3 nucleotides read TGCGCCAGCAGCCAAGATCGGGCTGGGACTTCTAGCGGTACTCGCCGGTGGTACTTC.

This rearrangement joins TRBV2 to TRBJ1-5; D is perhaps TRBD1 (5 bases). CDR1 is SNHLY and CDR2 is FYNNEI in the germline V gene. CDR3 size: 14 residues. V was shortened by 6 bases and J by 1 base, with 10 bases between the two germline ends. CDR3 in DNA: TGTGCCAGCAGCGAGGGGCAGAGCAATCAGCCCCAGCATTTT. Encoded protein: CASSEGQSNQPQHF.

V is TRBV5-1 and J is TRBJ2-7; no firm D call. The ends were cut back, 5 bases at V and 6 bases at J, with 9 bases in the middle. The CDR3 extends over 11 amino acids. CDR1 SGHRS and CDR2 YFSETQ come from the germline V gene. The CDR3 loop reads CASRGDSEQYF. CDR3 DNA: TGCGCCAGCAGGGGCGACTCCGAGCAGTACTTC.

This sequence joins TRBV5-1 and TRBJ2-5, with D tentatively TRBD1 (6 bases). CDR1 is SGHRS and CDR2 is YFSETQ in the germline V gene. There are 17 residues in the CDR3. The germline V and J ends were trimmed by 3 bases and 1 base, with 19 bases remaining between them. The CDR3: CASSSTAQGSVQETQYF. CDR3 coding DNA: TGCGCCAGCAGCTCGACCGCACAGGGTTCGGTCCAAGAGACCCAGTACTTC.

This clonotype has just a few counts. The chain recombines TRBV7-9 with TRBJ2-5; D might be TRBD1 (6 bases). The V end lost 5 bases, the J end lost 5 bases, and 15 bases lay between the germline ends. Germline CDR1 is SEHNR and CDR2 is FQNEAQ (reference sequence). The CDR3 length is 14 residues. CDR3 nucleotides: TGTGCCAGCAGCCCCGACAGGCGGAGGGAGACCCAGTACTTC. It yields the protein CASSPDRRRETQYF.

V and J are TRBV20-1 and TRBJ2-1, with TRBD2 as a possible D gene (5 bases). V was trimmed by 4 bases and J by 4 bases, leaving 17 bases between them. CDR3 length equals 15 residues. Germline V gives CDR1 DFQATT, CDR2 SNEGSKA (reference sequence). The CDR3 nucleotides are TGCAGTGCTAAACCTCCATCCACGGGGTACAATGAGCAGTTCTTC. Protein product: CSAKPPSTGYNEQFF.

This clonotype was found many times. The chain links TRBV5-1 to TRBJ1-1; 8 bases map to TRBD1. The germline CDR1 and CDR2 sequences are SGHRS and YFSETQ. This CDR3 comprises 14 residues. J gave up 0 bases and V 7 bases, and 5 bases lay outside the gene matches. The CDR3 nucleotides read TGCGCCAGCTCCCGACAGGGGTTGAACACTGAAGCTTTCTTT. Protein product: CASSRQGLNTEAFF.

DNA for the CDR3: TGTGCCAGCAGCCCGGGACGGAGGGAAAAACTGTTTTTT. Translating gives CASSPGRREKLFF. The J gene is TRBJ1-4, the V gene TRBV7-8, with a possible D match to TRBD1 (5 bases). This CDR3 has 13 residues. Looked up from germline, CDR1 is SGHVS and CDR2 is FQNEAQ. V lost 5 bases and J 8 bases, leaving 12 bases between the germline ends.

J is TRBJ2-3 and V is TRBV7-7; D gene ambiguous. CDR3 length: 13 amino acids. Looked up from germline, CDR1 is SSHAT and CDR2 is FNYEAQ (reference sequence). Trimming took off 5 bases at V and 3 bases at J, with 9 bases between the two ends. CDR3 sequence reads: CASSISTTDTQYF. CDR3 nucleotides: TGTGCCAGCAGCATATCAACGACAGATACGCAGTATTTT.

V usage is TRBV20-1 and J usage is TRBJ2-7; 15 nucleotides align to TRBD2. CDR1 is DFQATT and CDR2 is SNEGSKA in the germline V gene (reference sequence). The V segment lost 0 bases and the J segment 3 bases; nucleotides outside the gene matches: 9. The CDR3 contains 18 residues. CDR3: CSARDPRTSGREYYEQYF. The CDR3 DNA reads TGCAGTGCTAGAGACCCTAGGACTAGCGGGAGGGAATACTACGAGCAGTACTTC.

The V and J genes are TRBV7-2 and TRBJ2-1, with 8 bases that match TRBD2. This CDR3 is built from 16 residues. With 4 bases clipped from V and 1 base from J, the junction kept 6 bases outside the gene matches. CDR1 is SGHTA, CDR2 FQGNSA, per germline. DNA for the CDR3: TGTGCCAGCAGCTCCAGCGGGAGCCCATCCTACAATGAGCAGTTCTTC. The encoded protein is CASSSSGSPSYNEQFF.

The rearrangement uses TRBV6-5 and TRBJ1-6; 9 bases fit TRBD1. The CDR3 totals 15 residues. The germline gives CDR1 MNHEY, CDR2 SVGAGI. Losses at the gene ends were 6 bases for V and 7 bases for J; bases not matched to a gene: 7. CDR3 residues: CASSEDRGLNSPLHF. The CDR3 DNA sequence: TGTGCCAGCAGCGAGGACAGGGGACTGAATTCACCCCTCCACTTT.

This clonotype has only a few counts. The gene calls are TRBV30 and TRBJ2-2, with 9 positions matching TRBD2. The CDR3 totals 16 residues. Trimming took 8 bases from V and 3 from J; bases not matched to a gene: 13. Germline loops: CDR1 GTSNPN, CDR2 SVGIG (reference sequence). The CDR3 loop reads CAGGTSTQGYTGELFF. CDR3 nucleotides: TGTGCCGGGGGGACTAGCACGCAGGGGTACACCGGGGAGCTGTTTTTT.

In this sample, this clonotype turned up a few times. CDR3 protein: CSAGPGTGNRGEQFF. CDR3 nucleotide sequence: TGCAGTGCTGGACCCGGGACAGGGAATCGAGGGGAGCAGTTCTTC. The V call is TRBV20-1, the J call TRBJ2-1; 9 bases match TRBD1. This CDR3 has 15 residues. Losses at the gene ends were 5 bases for V and 10 bases for J; bases not matched to a gene: 15. Germline lookup yields CDR1 DFQATT and CDR2 SNEGSKA (reference sequence).

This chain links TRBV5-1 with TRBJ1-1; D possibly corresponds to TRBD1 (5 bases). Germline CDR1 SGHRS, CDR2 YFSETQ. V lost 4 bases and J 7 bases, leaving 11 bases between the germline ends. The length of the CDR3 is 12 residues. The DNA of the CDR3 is TGCGCCAGCAGCACCCGGGACGGTGAAGCTTTCTTT. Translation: CASSTRDGEAFF.

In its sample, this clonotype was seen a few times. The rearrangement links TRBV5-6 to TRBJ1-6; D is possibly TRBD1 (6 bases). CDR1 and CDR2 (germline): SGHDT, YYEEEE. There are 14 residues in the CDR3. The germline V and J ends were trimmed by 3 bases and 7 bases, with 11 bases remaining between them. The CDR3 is CASSWRGANSPLHF. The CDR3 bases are TGTGCCAGCAGCTGGAGGGGGGCGAATTCACCCCTCCACTTT. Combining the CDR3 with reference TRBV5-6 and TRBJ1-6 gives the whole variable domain DAGVTQSPTHLIKTRGQQVTLRCSPKSGHDTVSWYQQALGQGPQFIFQYYEEEERQRGNFPDRFSGHQFPNYSSELNVNALLLGDSALYLCASSWRGANSPLHFGNGTRLTVT.

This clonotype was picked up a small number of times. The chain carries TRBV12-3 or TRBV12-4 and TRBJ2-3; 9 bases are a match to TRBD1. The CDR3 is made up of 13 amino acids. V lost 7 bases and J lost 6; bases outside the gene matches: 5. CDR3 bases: TGTGCCAGCACTACAGGGGGCAAGGATACGCAGTATTTT. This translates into CASTTGGKDTQYF.

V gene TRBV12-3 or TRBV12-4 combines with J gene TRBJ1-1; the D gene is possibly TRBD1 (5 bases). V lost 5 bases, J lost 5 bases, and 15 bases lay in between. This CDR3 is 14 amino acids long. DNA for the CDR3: TGTGCCAGCAGTGCTGATTTGAAGGGGACTGAAGCTTTCTTT. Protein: CASSADLKGTEAFF.

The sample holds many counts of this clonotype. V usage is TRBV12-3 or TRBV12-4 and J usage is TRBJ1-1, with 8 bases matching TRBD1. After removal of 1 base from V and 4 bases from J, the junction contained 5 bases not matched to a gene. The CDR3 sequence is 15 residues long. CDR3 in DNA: TGTGCCAGCAGTTTAGGGACAGGGTGGTCCACTGAAGCTTTCTTT. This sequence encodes CASSLGTGWSTEAFF.

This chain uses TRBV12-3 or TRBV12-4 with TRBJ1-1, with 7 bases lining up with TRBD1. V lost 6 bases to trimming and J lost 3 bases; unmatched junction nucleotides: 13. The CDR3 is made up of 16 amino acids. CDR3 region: CASREPPGGWDTEAFF. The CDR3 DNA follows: TGTGCCAGCAGGGAACCTCCAGGGGGATGGGACACTGAAGCTTTCTTT.

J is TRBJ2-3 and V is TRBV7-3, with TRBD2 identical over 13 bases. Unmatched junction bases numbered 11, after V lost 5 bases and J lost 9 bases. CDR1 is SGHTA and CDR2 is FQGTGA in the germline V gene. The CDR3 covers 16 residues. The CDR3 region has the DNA TGTGCCAGCAGCCCGACTAGCGGGGGGCCGGGGATAACGCAGTATTTT. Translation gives CASSPTSGGPGITQYF.

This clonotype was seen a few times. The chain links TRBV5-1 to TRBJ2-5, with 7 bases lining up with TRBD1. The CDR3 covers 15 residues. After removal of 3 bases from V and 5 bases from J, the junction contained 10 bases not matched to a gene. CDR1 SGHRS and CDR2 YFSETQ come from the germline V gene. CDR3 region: CASSSPGQGQETQYF. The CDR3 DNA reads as TGCGCCAGCAGCTCCCCTGGGCAGGGACAGGAGACCCAGTACTTC. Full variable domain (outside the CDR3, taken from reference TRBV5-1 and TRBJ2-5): KAGVTQTPRYLIKTRGQQVTLSCSPISGHRSVSWYQQTPGQGLQFLFEYFSETQRNKGNFPGRFSGRQFSNSRSEMNVSTLELGDSALYLCASSSPGQGQETQYFGPGTRLLVL.

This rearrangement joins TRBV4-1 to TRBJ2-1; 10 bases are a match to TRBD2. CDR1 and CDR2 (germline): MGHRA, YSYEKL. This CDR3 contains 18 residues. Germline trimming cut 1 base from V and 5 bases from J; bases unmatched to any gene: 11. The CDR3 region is CASSQGSLAGGLHNEQFF. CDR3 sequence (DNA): TGCGCCAGCAGCCAAGGGTCTTTAGCGGGAGGACTTCACAATGAGCAGTTCTTC.

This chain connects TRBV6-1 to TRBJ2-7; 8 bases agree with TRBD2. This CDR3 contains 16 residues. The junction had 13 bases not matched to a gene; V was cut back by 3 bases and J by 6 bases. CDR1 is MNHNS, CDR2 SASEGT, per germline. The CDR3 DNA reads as TGTGCCAGCAGTGACTTAATCCGGGGGGGCCGGGGCGAGCAGTACTTC. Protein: CASSDLIRGGRGEQYF.

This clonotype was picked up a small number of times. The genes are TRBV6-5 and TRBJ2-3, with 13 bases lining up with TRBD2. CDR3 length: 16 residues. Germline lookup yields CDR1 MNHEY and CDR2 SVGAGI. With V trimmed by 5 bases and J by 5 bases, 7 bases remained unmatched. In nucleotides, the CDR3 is TGTGCCAGCAGTCAGGAGACTAGCGGGAGGATAGATACGCAGTATTTT. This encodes CASSQETSGRIDTQYF.

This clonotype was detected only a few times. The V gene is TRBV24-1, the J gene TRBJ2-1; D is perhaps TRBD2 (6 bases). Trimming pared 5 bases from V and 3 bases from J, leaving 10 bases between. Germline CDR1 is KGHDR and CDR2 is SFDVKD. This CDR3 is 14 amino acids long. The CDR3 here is CATSGGTNYNEQFF. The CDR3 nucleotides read TGTGCCACCAGTGGCGGGACGAACTACAATGAGCAGTTCTTC.

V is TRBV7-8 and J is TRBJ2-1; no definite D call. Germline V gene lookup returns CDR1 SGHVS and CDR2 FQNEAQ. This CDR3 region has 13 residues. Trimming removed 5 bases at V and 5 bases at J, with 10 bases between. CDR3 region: CASSLRLNNEQFF. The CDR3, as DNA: TGTGCCAGCAGCCTCAGACTCAACAATGAGCAGTTCTTC.